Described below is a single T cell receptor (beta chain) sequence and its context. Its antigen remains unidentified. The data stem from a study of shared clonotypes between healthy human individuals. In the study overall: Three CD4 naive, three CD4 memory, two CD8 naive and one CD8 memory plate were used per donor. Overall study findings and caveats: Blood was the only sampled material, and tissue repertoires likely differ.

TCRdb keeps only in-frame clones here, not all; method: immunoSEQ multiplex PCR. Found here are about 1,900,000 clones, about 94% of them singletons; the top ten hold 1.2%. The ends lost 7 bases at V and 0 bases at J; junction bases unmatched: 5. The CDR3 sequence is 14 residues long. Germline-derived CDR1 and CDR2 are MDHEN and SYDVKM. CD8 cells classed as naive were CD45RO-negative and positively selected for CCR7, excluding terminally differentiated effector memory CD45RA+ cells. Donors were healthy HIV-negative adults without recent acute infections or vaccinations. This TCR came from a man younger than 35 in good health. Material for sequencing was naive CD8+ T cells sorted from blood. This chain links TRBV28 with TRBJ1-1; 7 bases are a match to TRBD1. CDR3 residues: CASTYRGMNTEAFF. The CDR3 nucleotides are TGTGCCAGCACCTACAGGGGTATGAACACTGAAGCTTTCTTT.